Following are 21 T cell receptor beta chains from one sample sequenced in a study of blood T cells in healthy people across ages. Using a J-beta primer mix together with a sample-barcoded 5' primer, a second PCR was run for roughly 7 to 12 cycles. TCRdb re-called the 5' RACE reads through MiXCR, storing one row per CDR3 protein. The profile shows some 1.4 million distinct CDR3 sequences, 42% of them singletons. The sample taken for sequencing was blood. The receptors shown here come from a woman under 30 in good health.

The J gene is TRBJ2-1, the V gene TRBV28; TRBD1 or TRBD2 may be the D gene (5 bases each). The CDR3 contains 14 residues. Trimming took off 4 bases at V and 7 bases at J, with 14 bases between the two ends. Germline CDR1 MDHEN, CDR2 SYDVKM. The CDR3 is CASSSRGAWNEQFF. CDR3 DNA: TGTGCCAGCAGTTCGCGAGGGGCTTGGAATGAGCAGTTCTTC.

This clonotype was recorded a few times. CDR3: CASSQPQGRDTEAFF. In DNA form, the CDR3 reads TGTGCCAGCAGCCAGCCGCAGGGGAGGGACACTGAAGCTTTCTTT. V gene TRBV3-1 combines with J gene TRBJ1-1, with D possibly matching TRBD1 (6 bases). V lost 3 bases and J lost 3, with 14 bases in between. CDR1 and CDR2 (germline): LGHDT, YNNKEL (reference sequence). The CDR3 totals 15 residues. Full variable domain (outside the CDR3, taken from reference TRBV3-1 and TRBJ1-1): DTAVSQTPKYLVTQMGNDKSIKCEQNLGHDTMYWYKQDSKKFLKIMFSYNNKELIINETVPNRFSPKSPDKAHLNLHINSLELGDSAVYFCASSQPQGRDTEAFFGQGTRLTVV.

J is TRBJ1-1 and V is TRBV4-2; D uncertain. CDR1 LGHNA and CDR2 YNFKEQ come from the germline V gene. The CDR3 contains 14 residues. V was cut by 1 base and J by 3 bases, with 9 bases left in between. This CDR3 reads CASSQGAPYTEAFF. CDR3 nucleotides: TGTGCCAGCAGCCAAGGGGCCCCTTACACTGAAGCTTTCTTT.

This clonotype was observed a handful of times. The V gene is TRBV7-9, the J gene TRBJ2-5, with TRBD2 matching over 7 bases. The junction had 23 bases not matched to a gene; V was cut back by 5 bases and J by 5 bases. The CDR3 totals 19 residues. In germline, CDR1 is SEHNR, CDR2 FQNEAQ (reference sequence). DNA of the CDR3: TGTGCCAGCAGCGCCAAGGGCTTCACTAGCGCACACGGTGGGGAGACCCAGTACTTC. Protein product: CASSAKGFTSAHGGETQYF.

The V gene is TRBV12-3 or TRBV12-4, the J gene TRBJ2-1; 7 bases are shared with TRBD2. V shed 5 bases and J 4 bases; nucleotides not matched to a gene: 8. The CDR3 contains 15 residues. The CDR3 is CASSLPAGKYNEQFF. Here the CDR3 DNA reads TGTGCCAGCAGTCTACCAGCGGGGAAGTACAATGAGCAGTTCTTC.

There are a few counts of this clonotype. This chain joins TRBV7-6 and TRBJ2-7; D not certain. This CDR3 contains 13 residues. V gave up 4 bases and J gave up 5 bases, with 12 bases separating them. Looked up from germline, CDR1 is SGHVS and CDR2 is FNYEAQ. CDR3 loop: CASSSTPGDEQYF. Here the CDR3 DNA reads TGTGCCAGCAGCTCGACTCCTGGAGACGAGCAGTACTTC.

This clonotype came up once. The chain recombines TRBV6-1 with TRBJ1-5; D gene unclear. Looked up from germline, CDR1 is MNHNS and CDR2 is SASEGT. The CDR3 length is 15 residues. Trimming took 7 bases from V and 1 from J, leaving 14 bases between them. The CDR3 loop reads CASNVGGMSNQPQHF. The CDR3 DNA follows: TGTGCCAGCAATGTGGGAGGGATGAGCAATCAGCCCCAGCATTTT.

This clonotype was found a few times. This sequence joins TRBV6-5 and TRBJ2-1; D not resolved. This CDR3 is 14 amino acids long. The V end lost 6 bases, the J end lost 4 bases, and 13 bases lay between the germline ends. The germline CDR1 and CDR2 sequences are MNHEY and SVGAGI. The CDR3 bases are TGTGCCAGCAGAAGAAGGGAAGTATACAATGAGCAGTTCTTC. This sequence encodes CASRRREVYNEQFF.

This clonotype occurred a few times. The V and J genes are TRBV9 and TRBJ2-3; 14 bases line up with TRBD2. With V trimmed by 0 bases and J by 5 bases, 5 bases remained unmatched. CDR1 and CDR2 (germline): SGDLS, YYNGEE. The CDR3 loop spans 17 amino acids. This chain's CDR3 is CASSVARLAGGGDTQYF. The CDR3, as DNA: TGTGCCAGCAGCGTAGCCCGACTAGCGGGGGGGGGAGATACGCAGTATTTT.

This clonotype was counted only a few times. The chain couples TRBV6-6 to TRBJ2-5, with D perhaps matching TRBD1 (5 bases). V was trimmed by 2 bases and J by 0 bases, leaving 10 bases between them. Looked up from germline, CDR1 is MNHNY and CDR2 is SVGAGI (reference sequence). This CDR3 comprises 15 residues. The CDR3: CASSYPSGNQETQYF. The DNA of the CDR3 is TGTGCCAGCAGTTACCCATCAGGGAACCAAGAGACCCAGTACTTC.

The rearrangement uses TRBV7-3 and TRBJ1-1; D ambiguous. V was cut by 0 bases and J by 1 base, with 9 bases left in between. There are 15 residues in the CDR3. The germline V gene encodes CDR1 SGHTA and CDR2 FQGTGA. CDR3 region: CASSLTHAANTEAFF. The CDR3 DNA sequence: TGTGCCAGCAGCTTAACGCATGCAGCGAACACTGAAGCTTTCTTT. Using reference TRBV7-3 and TRBJ1-1 for the parts outside the CDR3, the full variable domain is GAGVSQTPSNKVTEKGKYVELRCDPISGHTALYWYRQSLGQGPEFLIYFQGTGAADDSGLPNDRFFAVRPEGSVSTLKIQRTERGDSAVYLCASSLTHAANTEAFFGQGTRLTVV.

This clonotype showed up just a few times. V usage is TRBV28 and J usage is TRBJ2-1; 8 positions agree with TRBD1. Germline CDR1 reads MDHEN; CDR2 reads SYDVKM. CDR3 size: 16 residues. The V and J ends lost 2 bases and 7 bases, in that order; junction bases with no gene match: 10. The CDR3 DNA sequence: TGTGCCAGCAGTTTAGAGTACTGGACAGGGAGGAATGAGCAGTTCTTC. It specifies CASSLEYWTGRNEQFF.

This clonotype has at least ten counts. The J gene is TRBJ2-5, the V gene TRBV6-6, with D tentatively TRBD1 or TRBD2 (5 bases each). CDR1 is MNHNY and CDR2 is SVGAGI in the germline V gene (reference sequence). The ends were cut back, 6 bases at V and 5 bases at J, with 16 bases in the middle. The CDR3 has 14 residues. CDR3 in amino acids: CASSIERGRETQYF. In nucleotides, the CDR3 is TGTGCCAGCAGCATTGAGAGGGGTAGGGAGACCCAGTACTTC.

This chain connects TRBV20-1 to TRBJ2-7; 11 bases align to TRBD2. Looked up from germline, CDR1 is DFQATT and CDR2 is SNEGSKA (reference sequence). There are 15 residues in the CDR3. With V trimmed by 5 bases and J by 5 bases, 11 bases remained unmatched. CDR3 region: CSAPSPLAGGNEQYF. The CDR3 DNA reads TGCAGTGCTCCTAGCCCTTTAGCGGGAGGGAACGAGCAGTACTTC.

The chain couples TRBV12-3 or TRBV12-4 to TRBJ2-2, with 10 bases identical to TRBD2. The J segment lost 1 base and the V segment lost 5 bases, leaving 4 bases of the junction unmatched. The CDR3 runs to 16 residues. The CDR3 sequence: CASSPWTSGNTGELFF. The CDR3, as DNA: TGTGCCAGCAGTCCCTGGACTAGCGGGAACACCGGGGAGCTGTTTTTT.

This clonotype has only a few counts. The chain joins TRBV20-1 to TRBJ2-3; D ambiguous. This CDR3 contains 16 residues. V shed 3 bases and J shed 0 bases, with 16 bases lying between them. Germline V gene lookup returns CDR1 DFQATT and CDR2 SNEGSKA (reference sequence). The CDR3 DNA follows: TGCAGTGCTAGCCGTCGTACGGAATCTAGCACAGATACGCAGTATTTT. This sequence encodes CSASRRTESSTDTQYF.

V gene TRBV4-1 combines with J gene TRBJ1-5, with D hard to call. V lost 5 bases and J lost 0, with 8 bases in between. The length of the CDR3 is 14 residues. Germline CDR1 is MGHRA and CDR2 is YSYEKL. CDR3 residues: CASSSPDSNQPQHF. CDR3 bases: TGCGCCAGCAGCTCTCCAGATAGCAATCAGCCCCAGCATTTT.

The chain joins TRBV9 to TRBJ2-5; 9 positions match TRBD2. The V and J ends lost 4 bases and 9 bases, in that order; junction bases with no gene match: 16. Per the germline V gene, CDR1 is SGDLS and CDR2 is YYNGEE. The length of the CDR3 is 16 residues. The CDR3 DNA reads TGTGCCAGCAGCCAACTCCGGACTAGCGCCGGTGGGGCCCAGTACTTC. It specifies CASSQLRTSAGGAQYF.

The J gene is TRBJ2-7, the V gene TRBV6-5; perhaps TRBD1 as D (5 bases). Germline lookup yields CDR1 MNHEY and CDR2 SVGAGI. This CDR3 contains 13 residues. V was shortened by 5 bases and J by 3 bases, with 11 bases between the two germline ends. CDR3 DNA: TGTGCCAGCAGTCGACAGTACAACTACGAGCAGTACTTC. This encodes CASSRQYNYEQYF.

The chain uses TRBV7-2 and TRBJ2-3; 10 bases agree with TRBD2. With 3 bases clipped from V and 1 base from J, the junction kept 4 bases outside the gene matches. This CDR3 has 16 amino acids. CDR1 and CDR2 (germline): SGHTA, FQGNSA. CDR3 coding DNA: TGTGCCAGCAGCTTCACTAGCGGGACGCGCACAGATACGCAGTATTTT. Amino acid sequence: CASSFTSGTRTDTQYF.

The chain combines TRBV11-2 with TRBJ1-5, with a possible D match to TRBD1 (5 bases). The CDR3 sequence is 15 residues long. V was pared by 5 bases and J by 7 bases, with 18 bases between. CDR1 and CDR2 from the germline V gene are SGHAT and FQNNGV. The CDR3 sequence is CASSLGRGAGQPQHF. The CDR3 DNA sequence: TGTGCCAGCAGCCTAGGGAGGGGAGCAGGACAGCCCCAGCATTTT.